Below, 17 T cell receptor beta chains from the same sample are listed, as sequenced in a study of blood T cell repertoires in COVID-19. The protocol was immunoSEQ multiplex PCR, while the TCRdb copy is restricted to in-frame clones and leaves out a portion. Among about 230,000 clones listed, approximately 80% were seen once. The source material was peripheral blood. The receptor source for this set is a man aged 35 to 55 with acute or convalescent COVID-19.

Here the CDR3 DNA reads TGTGCCAGCAGCCGTGGATCCCGGGGAGCCTATGGCTACACCTTC. Its translation is CASSRGSRGAYGYTF. V and J are TRBV5-6 and TRBJ1-2; D is uncertain. This CDR3 is 15 amino acids long. V was trimmed by 4 bases and J by 4 bases, leaving 17 bases between them. Germline V lookup: CDR1 SGHDT, CDR2 YYEEEE.

In this sample, this clone turned up a few times. The chain is built from TRBV10-1 and TRBJ1-6; D uncertain. V was pared by 10 bases and J by 3 bases, with 10 bases between. CDR1 and CDR2 from the germline V gene are WNHNN and SYGVQD (reference sequence). The CDR3 is 13 residues long. DNA for the CDR3: TGCGCCACCCGTGGAGACTATAATTCACCCCTCCACTTT. This translates into CATRGDYNSPLHF.

The chain carries TRBV19 and TRBJ1-5, with 7 bases that match TRBD1. Trimming at V came to 6 bases and at J to 2 bases, leaving 10 bases not matched to a gene. This CDR3 region has 16 residues. The germline V gene encodes CDR1 LNHDA and CDR2 SQIVND (reference sequence). The CDR3 DNA follows: TGTGCCAGTAGCCCTAACAGGGGACAAGGCAATCAGCCCCAGCATTTT. Translated, it gives CASSPNRGQGNQPQHF. The variable domain in full, with the rest retrieved from reference TRBV19 and TRBJ1-5, is DGGITQSPKYLFRKEGQNVTLSCEQNLNHDAMYWYRQDPGQGLRLIYYSQIVNDFQKGDIAEGYSVSREKKESFPLTVTSAQKNPTAFYLCASSPNRGQGNQPQHFGDGTRLSIL.

This chain connects TRBV6-4 to TRBJ2-1; weak D call: TRBD2 (6 bases). Germline V gives CDR1 MRHNA, CDR2 SNTAGT. The length of the CDR3 is 13 residues. V was shortened by 0 bases and J by 12 bases, with 12 bases between the two germline ends. The CDR3 protein is CASSDSSSGVQFF. The CDR3 region has the DNA TGTGCCAGCAGTGACTCAAGTAGCGGTGTGCAGTTCTTC.

This clone came up once. V usage is TRBV30 and J usage is TRBJ1-1, with a tentative D call TRBD1 (6 bases). The germline V gene encodes CDR1 GTSNPN and CDR2 SVGIG (reference sequence). The CDR3 consists of 15 residues. V was trimmed by 5 bases and J by 1 base, leaving 17 bases between them. The CDR3, as DNA: TGTGCCTGGCGGGGGGGGCAGGCCCCGAACACTGAAGCTTTCTTT. It is translated as CAWRGGQAPNTEAFF.

The chain couples TRBV19 to TRBJ1-5; unclear D gene. Looked up from germline, CDR1 is LNHDA and CDR2 is SQIVND (reference sequence). CDR3 length: 15 residues. The germline V and J ends were trimmed by 6 bases and 1 base, with 13 bases remaining between them. CDR3 sequence: CASRSPAGSNQPQHF. CDR3 nucleotides: TGTGCCAGTAGATCCCCCGCAGGCAGCAATCAGCCCCAGCATTTT. The entire variable domain, with the rest obtained from reference TRBV19 and TRBJ1-5, is as follows: DGGITQSPKYLFRKEGQNVTLSCEQNLNHDAMYWYRQDPGQGLRLIYYSQIVNDFQKGDIAEGYSVSREKKESFPLTVTSAQKNPTAFYLCASRSPAGSNQPQHFGDGTRLSIL.

The chain combines TRBV5-1 with TRBJ2-4; possibly TRBD2 for D (6 bases). The germline gives CDR1 SGHRS, CDR2 YFSETQ. The V gene lost 0 bases and the J gene lost 4 bases, with 20 bases spanning the gap. CDR3 size: 18 residues. In DNA, the CDR3 is TGCGCCAGCAGCTTGGGAACTATCGGAGGGGCCCTTAAAAACATTCAGTACTTC. Translation: CASSLGTIGGALKNIQYF.

This rearrangement joins TRBV3-1 (or the pseudogene TRBV3-2) to TRBJ2-1; maybe TRBD2 (5 bases). The CDR3 extends over 16 amino acids. Trimming pared 2 bases from V and 6 bases from J, leaving 17 bases between. From germline, CDR1 is LGHDT and CDR2 YNNKEL (reference sequence). CDR3 sequence: CASSQKPRTEINEQFF. In DNA form, the CDR3 reads TGTGCCAGCAGCCAAAAACCCCGGACTGAGATCAATGAGCAGTTCTTC.

The rearrangement joins TRBV7-9 to TRBJ2-3, with a weak D call TRBD1 (5 bases). The germline gives CDR1 SEHNR, CDR2 FQNEAQ (reference sequence). This CDR3 is 17 amino acids long. Trimming took 0 bases from V and 4 from J, leaving 17 bases between them. This CDR3 reads CASSLASQGSIADTQYF. DNA of the CDR3: TGTGCCAGCAGCTTAGCTTCCCAGGGTAGTATAGCAGATACGCAGTATTTT.

The genes are TRBV5-6 and TRBJ2-1, with D perhaps TRBD2 (5 bases). The CDR3 totals 12 residues. CDR1 and CDR2 (germline): SGHDT, YYEEEE. V gave up 0 bases and J gave up 10 bases, with 8 bases separating them. The CDR3 region is CASSLVPGEQFF. The CDR3 coding sequence is TGTGCCAGCAGCTTGGTCCCGGGGGAGCAGTTCTTC.

This clone was detected only once. The chain has TRBV4-1 and TRBJ1-5; a weak D match, TRBD1 (5 bases). Per germline, CDR1 MGHRA and CDR2 YSYEKL. Trimming took off 4 bases at V and 0 bases at J, with 22 bases between the two ends. The CDR3 runs to 19 residues. The CDR3 DNA follows: TGCGCCAGCAGCCGGTATGGGGGACTCCTTTCCTATAGCAATCAGCCCCAGCATTTT. It is translated as CASSRYGGLLSYSNQPQHF.

This chain connects TRBV27 to TRBJ1-2; a weak D match, TRBD1 (6 bases). V was pared by 6 bases and J by 0 bases, with 11 bases between. This CDR3 comprises 14 residues. Germline V lookup: CDR1 MNHEY, CDR2 SMNVEV (reference sequence). CDR3: CASRNPGANYGYTF. The DNA of the CDR3 is TGTGCCAGCAGAAACCCAGGGGCTAACTATGGCTACACCTTC.

This clone was seen only once. This chain links TRBV29-1 with TRBJ1-1, with D unresolved. This CDR3 has 11 amino acids. The germline V gene has CDR1 SQVTM and CDR2 ANQGSEA. Trimming took 7 bases from V and 2 from J, leaving 8 bases between them. CDR3 nucleotide sequence: TGCAGCGGGAGAATCAACACTGAAGCTTTCTTT. Translation: CSGRINTEAFF.

The rearrangement joins TRBV2 to TRBJ1-2; no firm D call. Trimming took off 7 bases at V and 2 bases at J, with 14 bases between the two ends. The CDR3 sequence is 14 residues long. Germline V CDR1 and CDR2: SNHLY, FYNNEI. CDR3 nucleotides: TGTGCCAGCACGCGACTTGGTGAGAACTATGGCTACACCTTC. This translates into CASTRLGENYGYTF.

This clone appeared a single time. This chain links TRBV6-1 with TRBJ2-2; 8 nucleotides agree with TRBD1. Losses at the gene ends were 4 bases for V and 4 bases for J; bases not matched to a gene: 14. The CDR3 covers 18 residues. Per the germline V gene, CDR1 is MNHNS and CDR2 is SASEGT. The CDR3 sequence is CASSAQGARGTTTGELFF. The CDR3 region has the DNA TGTGCCAGCAGTGCCCAGGGGGCGCGCGGGACGACCACCGGGGAGCTGTTTTTT.

The chain links TRBV10-3 to TRBJ1-2; D is unclear. This CDR3 is built from 13 residues. Germline CDR1 and CDR2: ENHRY and SYGVKD. The V gene lost 3 bases and the J gene lost 2 bases, with 7 bases spanning the gap. CDR3 coding DNA: TGTGCCATCAGTGACCCGAGAAACTATGGCTACACCTTC. This translates into CAISDPRNYGYTF.

The chain links TRBV6-4 to TRBJ2-2; 8 bases are shared with TRBD1. The CDR3 loop spans 17 amino acids. V lost 6 bases, J lost 4 bases, and 13 bases stayed unmatched. The V gene's germline CDR1 is MRHNA and CDR2 SNTAGT. CDR3 residues: CASSPRWDRSGTGELFF. CDR3 DNA: TGTGCCAGCAGCCCCCGTTGGGACAGGTCCGGCACCGGGGAGCTGTTTTTT.